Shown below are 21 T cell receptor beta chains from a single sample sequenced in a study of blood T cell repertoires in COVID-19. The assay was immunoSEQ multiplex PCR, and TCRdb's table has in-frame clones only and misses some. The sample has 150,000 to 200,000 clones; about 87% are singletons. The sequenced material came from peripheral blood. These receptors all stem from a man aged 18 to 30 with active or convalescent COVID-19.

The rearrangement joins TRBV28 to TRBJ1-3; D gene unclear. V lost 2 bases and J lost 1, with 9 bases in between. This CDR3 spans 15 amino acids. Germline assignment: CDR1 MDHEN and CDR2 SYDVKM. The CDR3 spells CASSLNIQSGNTIYF. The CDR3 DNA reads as TGTGCCAGCAGTTTAAACATCCAGTCTGGAAACACCATATATTTT.

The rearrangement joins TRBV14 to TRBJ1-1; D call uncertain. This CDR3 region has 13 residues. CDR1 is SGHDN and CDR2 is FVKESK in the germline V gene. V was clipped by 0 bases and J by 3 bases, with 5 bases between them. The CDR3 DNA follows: TGTGCCAGCAGCCAAGAGCTAGACACTGAAGCTTTCTTT. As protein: CASSQELDTEAFF.

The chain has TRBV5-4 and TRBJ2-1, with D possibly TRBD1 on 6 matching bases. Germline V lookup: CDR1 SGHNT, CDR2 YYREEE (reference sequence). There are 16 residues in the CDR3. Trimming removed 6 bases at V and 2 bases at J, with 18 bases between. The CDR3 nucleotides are TGTGCCAGCACCGAAATGACAGGCGGAGCCTACAATGAGCAGTTCTTC. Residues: CASTEMTGGAYNEQFF.

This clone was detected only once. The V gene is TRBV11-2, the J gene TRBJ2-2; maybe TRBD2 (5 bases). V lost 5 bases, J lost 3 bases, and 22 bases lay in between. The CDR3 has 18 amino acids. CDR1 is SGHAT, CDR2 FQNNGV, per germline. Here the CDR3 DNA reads TGTGCCAGCAGCCTGGGTCGGGCCAAGGGTAGCGACACCGGGGAGCTGTTTTTT. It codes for CASSLGRAKGSDTGELFF.

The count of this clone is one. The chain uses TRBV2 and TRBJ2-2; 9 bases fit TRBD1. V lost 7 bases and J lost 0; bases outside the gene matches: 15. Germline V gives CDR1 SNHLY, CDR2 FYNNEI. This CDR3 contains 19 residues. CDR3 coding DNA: TGTGCCAGCAAACCCGGACAGGGGTTGTCTAGCTCGAACACCGGGGAGCTGTTTTTT. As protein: CASKPGQGLSSSNTGELFF.

The CDR3 DNA reads TGTGCCAGCAGTGAAAACCCCCGACTAGCGGGAGGGCCTTGGGAGCAGTTCTTC. Protein: CASSENPRLAGGPWEQFF. This chain links TRBV2 with TRBJ2-1, with 14 bases lining up with TRBD2. The CDR3 runs to 18 residues. With V trimmed by 2 bases and J by 10 bases, 13 bases remained unmatched. Germline values: CDR1 SNHLY, CDR2 FYNNEI. The variable domain in full, with the rest retrieved from reference TRBV2 and TRBJ2-1, is EPEVTQTPSHQVTQMGQEVILRCVPISNHLYFYWYRQILGQKVEFLVSFYNNEISEKSEIFDDQFSVERPDGSNFTLKIRSTKLEDSAMYFCASSENPRLAGGPWEQFFGPGTRLTVL.

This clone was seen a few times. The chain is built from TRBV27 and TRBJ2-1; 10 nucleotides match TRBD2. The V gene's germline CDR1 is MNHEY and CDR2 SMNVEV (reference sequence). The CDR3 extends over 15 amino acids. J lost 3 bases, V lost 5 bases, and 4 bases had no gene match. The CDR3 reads CASSPRTSGYNEQFF. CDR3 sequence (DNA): TGTGCCAGCAGTCCACGGACTAGCGGCTACAATGAGCAGTTCTTC.

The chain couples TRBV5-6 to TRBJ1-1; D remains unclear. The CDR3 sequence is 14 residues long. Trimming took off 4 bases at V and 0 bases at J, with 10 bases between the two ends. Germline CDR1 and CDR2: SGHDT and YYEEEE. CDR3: CASSPTTVNTEAFF. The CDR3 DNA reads TGTGCCAGCAGCCCGACCACAGTGAACACTGAAGCTTTCTTT.

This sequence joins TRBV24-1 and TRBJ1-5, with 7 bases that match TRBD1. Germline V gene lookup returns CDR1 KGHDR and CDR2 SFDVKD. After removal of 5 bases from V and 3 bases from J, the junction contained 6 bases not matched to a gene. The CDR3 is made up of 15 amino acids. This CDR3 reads CATSGGTGVNQPQHF. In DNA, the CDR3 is TGTGCCACCAGTGGTGGAACAGGGGTCAATCAGCCCCAGCATTTT.

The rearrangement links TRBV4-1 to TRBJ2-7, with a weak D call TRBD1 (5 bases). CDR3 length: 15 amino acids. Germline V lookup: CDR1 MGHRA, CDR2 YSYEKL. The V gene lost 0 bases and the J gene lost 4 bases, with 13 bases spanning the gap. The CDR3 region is CASSQDRRGRYEQYF. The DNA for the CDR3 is TGCGCCAGCAGCCAAGATAGAAGGGGTCGATACGAGCAGTACTTC.

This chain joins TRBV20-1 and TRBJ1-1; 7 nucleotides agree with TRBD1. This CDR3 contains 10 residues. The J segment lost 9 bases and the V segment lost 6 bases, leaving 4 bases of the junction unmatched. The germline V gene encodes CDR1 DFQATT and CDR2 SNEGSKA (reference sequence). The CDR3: CSAAQGQAFF. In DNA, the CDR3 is TGCAGTGCGGCACAGGGGCAAGCTTTCTTT.

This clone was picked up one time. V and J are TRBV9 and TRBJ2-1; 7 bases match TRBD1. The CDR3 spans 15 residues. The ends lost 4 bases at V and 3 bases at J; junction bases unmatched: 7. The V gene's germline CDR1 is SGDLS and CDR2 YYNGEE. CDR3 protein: CASSPRDRNYNEQFF. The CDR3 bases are TGTGCCAGCAGCCCCCGGGACAGAAACTACAATGAGCAGTTCTTC.

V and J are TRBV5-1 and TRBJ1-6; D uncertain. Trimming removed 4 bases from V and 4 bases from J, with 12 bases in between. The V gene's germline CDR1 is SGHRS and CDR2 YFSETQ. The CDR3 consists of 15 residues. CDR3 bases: TGCGCCAGCAGCCAAATCGGGGTGTATAATTCACCCCTCCACTTT. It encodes CASSQIGVYNSPLHF.

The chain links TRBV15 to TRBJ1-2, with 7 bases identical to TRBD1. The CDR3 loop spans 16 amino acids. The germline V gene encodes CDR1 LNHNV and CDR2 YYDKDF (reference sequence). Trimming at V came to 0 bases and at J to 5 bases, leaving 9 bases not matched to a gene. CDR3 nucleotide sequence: TGTGCCACCAGCAGAGACGGGACAGCTTATCGTTATGGCTACACCTTC. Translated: CATSRDGTAYRYGYTF.

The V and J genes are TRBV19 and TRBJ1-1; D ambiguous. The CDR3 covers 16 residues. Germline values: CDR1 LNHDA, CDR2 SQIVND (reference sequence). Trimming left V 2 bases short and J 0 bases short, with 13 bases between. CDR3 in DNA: TGTGCCAGTAGTATACCCCCAAGAACATTGAACACTGAAGCTTTCTTT. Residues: CASSIPPRTLNTEAFF.

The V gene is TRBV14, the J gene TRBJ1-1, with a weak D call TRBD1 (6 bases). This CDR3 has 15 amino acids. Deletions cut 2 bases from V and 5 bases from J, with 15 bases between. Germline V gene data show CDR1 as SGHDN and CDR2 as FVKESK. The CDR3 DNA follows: TGTGCCAGCAGCCAATATGGGGGCCGAGGGACTGAAGCTTTCTTT. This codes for CASSQYGGRGTEAFF.

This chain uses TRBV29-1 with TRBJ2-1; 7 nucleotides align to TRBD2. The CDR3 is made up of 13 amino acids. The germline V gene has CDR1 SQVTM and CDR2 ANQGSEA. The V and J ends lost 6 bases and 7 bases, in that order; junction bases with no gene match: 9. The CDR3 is CSVPGLTTNEQFF. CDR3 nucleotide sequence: TGCAGCGTCCCGGGACTAACCACAAATGAGCAGTTCTTC.

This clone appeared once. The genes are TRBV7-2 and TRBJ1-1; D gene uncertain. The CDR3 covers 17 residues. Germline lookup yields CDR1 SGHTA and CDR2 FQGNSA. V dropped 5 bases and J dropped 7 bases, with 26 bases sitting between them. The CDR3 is CASSPRITGKTRSEAFF. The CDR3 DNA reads TGTGCCAGCAGCCCCCGAATTACCGGGAAAACAAGGAGTGAAGCTTTCTTT.

The CDR3, as DNA: TGTGCCACCGGGGCCGGACTAGCGCTTCCCTACGAGCAGTACTTC. Its protein product is CATGAGLALPYEQYF. The chain links TRBV19 to TRBJ2-7; TRBD2 agrees at 9 bases. Germline V lookup: CDR1 LNHDA, CDR2 SQIVND (reference sequence). The V segment lost 10 bases and the J segment 2 bases; nucleotides outside the gene matches: 12. This CDR3 has 15 amino acids.

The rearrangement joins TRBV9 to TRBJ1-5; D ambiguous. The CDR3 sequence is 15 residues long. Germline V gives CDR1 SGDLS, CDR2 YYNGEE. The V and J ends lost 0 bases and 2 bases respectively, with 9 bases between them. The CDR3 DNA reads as TGTGCCAGCAGCGTAGGACATTGGGGCAATCAGCCCCAGCATTTT. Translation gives CASSVGHWGNQPQHF.

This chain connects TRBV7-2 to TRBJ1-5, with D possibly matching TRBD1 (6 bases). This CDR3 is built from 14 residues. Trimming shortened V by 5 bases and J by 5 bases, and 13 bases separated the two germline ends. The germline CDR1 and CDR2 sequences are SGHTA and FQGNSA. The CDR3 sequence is CASSLGQGYQPQHF. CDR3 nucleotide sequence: TGTGCCAGCAGCCTGGGGCAGGGGTATCAGCCCCAGCATTTT.